This TCR beta chain was identified during a study of blood T cell repertoires in COVID-19. Study as a whole: Whether acute or convalescent, the COVID-19 samples came from the United States, Italy and Spain. PBMCs, B-cell-depleted T cells, or T cells provided the cDNA or gDNA that made up the material.

CDR1 and CDR2 (germline): PRHDT, FYEKMQ (reference sequence). The V segment lost 4 bases and the J segment 0 bases; nucleotides outside the gene matches: 6. This CDR3 region has 17 residues. As originally analysed: Estimates of nucleated cell counts were drawn from the amplification of reference gene primers. Clones were sequenced by immunoSEQ multiplex PCR, and TCRdb holds only the in-frame ones, with some missing. V and J calls and clone size are as listed in that table; D and trimming were resolved from the DNA. This table holds around 230,000 clones, around 86% found once. Sequenced: peripheral blood. This clonotype was sampled from a man between 25 and 39 years old who had recovered from COVID-19. J is TRBJ1-6 and V is TRBV13; 7 nucleotides align to TRBD1. CDR3 nucleotide sequence: TGTGCCAGCAGCTCATCAGGGGGGAGCTCCTATAATTCACCCCTCCACTTT. Its translation is CASSSSGGSSYNSPLHF.